This T cell receptor beta chain appears in the sequencing data of a study of shared clonotypes between healthy human individuals. Whole-study results and caveats: Sequencing of the sorted subsets was shown by rarefaction to be incomplete despite large depth. Shared clonotypes: 4.5% to 6.5% naive CD4, around 3.5% naive CD8, about 2.4% memory CD4, over 0.3% memory CD8.

The protocol was immunoSEQ multiplex PCR, while the TCRdb copy is restricted to in-frame clones and leaves out a portion. The data hold roughly 1,000,000 clones, with 78% observed a single time. All of the donors resided in Nashville, Tennessee, and each was a Caucasian adult. On this clone: Its antigen is currently unknown.

Trimming pared 7 bases from V and 5 bases from J, leaving 11 bases between. CDR3 length: 12 residues. Germline V gene data show CDR1 as MDHEN and CDR2 as SYDVKM. The sample taken for sequencing was memory CD4+ T cells from PBMCs. Subset defined: CD45RA-negative fraction. This sequence joins TRBV28 and TRBJ2-5, with D possibly matching TRBD2 (5 bases). The source is a man in his late teens or twenties in good health. Some clones in this sample may be carry-over from other donors' samples. In nucleotides, the CDR3 is TGTGCCAGCAAACAGCGAGGGGAGACCCAGTACTTC. This codes for CASKQRGETQYF.